This T cell receptor beta chain derives from a study of blood T cell repertoires in COVID-19. V was cut by 5 bases and J by 0 bases, with 5 bases left in between. Per the germline V gene, CDR1 is SEHNR and CDR2 is FQNEAQ (reference sequence). The CDR3 runs to 12 residues. The method was immunoSEQ multiplex PCR; TCRdb's version includes in-frame clones alone and lacks a portion of them. The sample consists of just under 150,000 clones, approximately 89% of them appearing once. On this clone: In the same sample, other DNA sequences code for this CDR3.

The sequenced sample was peripheral blood. The source is a human donor in a cohort sampled during active COVID-19. The chain employs TRBV7-9 and TRBJ2-7, with D unresolved. This chain's CDR3 is CASSPSSYEQYF. The DNA for the CDR3 is TGTGCCAGCAGCCCGAGCTCCTACGAGCAGTACTTC.